Shown below are 28 T cell receptor beta chains from a single sample sequenced in a study of blood T cell repertoires in COVID-19. Clones were read by immunoSEQ multiplex PCR, and TCRdb kept only the in-frame ones, dropping some. The sample holds under 250,000 clones, over 75% seen once. Sequences were obtained from peripheral blood. The receptors shown here come from a woman between 35 and 50 years old with acute or convalescent COVID-19.

The chain combines TRBV27 with TRBJ1-1; no clear D. The CDR3 totals 14 residues. V was shortened by 3 bases and J by 2 bases, with 10 bases between the two germline ends. CDR1 and CDR2 from the germline V gene are MNHEY and SMNVEV (reference sequence). CDR3 region: CASSFGRDNTEAFF. In DNA, the CDR3 is TGTGCCAGCAGTTTTGGGCGGGATAACACTGAAGCTTTCTTT.

The chain joins TRBV11-2 to TRBJ2-7; 7 nucleotides match TRBD2. Germline assignment: CDR1 SGHAT and CDR2 FQNNGV. The J segment lost 3 bases and the V segment lost 5 bases, leaving 4 bases of the junction unmatched. The CDR3 is made up of 13 amino acids. The CDR3 sequence: CASSVGGYYEQYV. CDR3 bases: TGTGCCAGCAGCGTGGGAGGGTACTACGAGCAGTACGTC.

The sample holds a few counts of this clone. As DNA, the CDR3 is TGTGCCAGTTATAACTGGGGCTACACCTTC. Translated, it gives CASYNWGYTF. The rearrangement links TRBV6-5 to TRBJ1-2; D unclear. V was clipped by 9 bases and J by 8 bases, with 10 bases between them. This CDR3 is built from 10 residues. Germline V lookup: CDR1 MNHEY, CDR2 SVGAGI.

This chain connects TRBV24-1 to TRBJ1-5, with D possibly TRBD1 on 6 matching bases. The CDR3 is 15 residues long. The germline V and J ends were trimmed by 2 bases and 4 bases, with 11 bases remaining between them. Looked up from germline, CDR1 is KGHDR and CDR2 is SFDVKD. The CDR3 loop is CATSDSGQTNQPQHF. CDR3 DNA sequence: TGTGCCACCAGTGATTCGGGACAAACGAATCAGCCCCAGCATTTT.

The chain recombines TRBV5-1 with TRBJ2-5; 7 bases match TRBD1. The CDR3 sequence is 16 residues long. Per the germline V gene, CDR1 is SGHRS and CDR2 is YFSETQ. J gave up 1 base and V 2 bases, and 8 bases lay outside the gene matches. The CDR3 spells CASSFQGTVPQETQYF. In DNA form, the CDR3 reads TGCGCCAGCAGCTTCCAAGGGACAGTACCCCAAGAGACCCAGTACTTC.

The J gene is TRBJ1-6, the V gene TRBV28, with D tentatively TRBD1 (6 bases). Germline CDR1 reads MDHEN; CDR2 reads SYDVKM. The CDR3 length is 13 residues. V was cut by 5 bases and J by 4 bases, with 6 bases left in between. Written as DNA, the CDR3 is TGTGCCAGCAGTCAGGGGTATAATTCACCCCTCCACTTT. Protein: CASSQGYNSPLHF.

This clone was counted once. This rearrangement joins TRBV20-1 to TRBJ2-1; D remains ambiguous. The CDR3 loop spans 10 amino acids. V lost 4 bases, J lost 8 bases, and 6 bases lay in between. Germline V gene sequence: CDR1 DFQATT, CDR2 SNEGSKA (reference sequence). CDR3 sequence: CSAMVDEQFF. The CDR3 DNA reads as TGCAGTGCTATGGTAGATGAGCAGTTCTTC.

The gene calls are TRBV19 and TRBJ2-5; 10 nucleotides agree with TRBD1. The CDR3 length is 18 residues. Germline V lookup: CDR1 LNHDA, CDR2 SQIVND (reference sequence). V lost 0 bases and J lost 3; bases outside the gene matches: 10. This chain's CDR3 is CASSIDEWDRGPKETQYF. As DNA, the CDR3 is TGTGCCAGTAGTATAGATGAATGGGACAGGGGTCCGAAAGAGACCCAGTACTTC.

This rearrangement joins TRBV7-3 to TRBJ1-3, with 8 bases fitting TRBD1. V trimming: 5 bases; J trimming: 7 bases; junction bases outside the gene matches: 7. The CDR3 has 14 amino acids. CDR1 is SGHTA and CDR2 is FQGTGA in the germline V gene. Here the CDR3 DNA reads TGTGCCAGCAGCCCCGGACAGGGAGGGAACACCATATATTTT. It specifies CASSPGQGGNTIYF.

The chain joins TRBV5-6 to TRBJ2-5; D might be TRBD1 (5 bases). Germline V CDR1 and CDR2: SGHDT, YYEEEE. The V and J ends lost 0 bases and 5 bases respectively, with 8 bases between them. This CDR3 comprises 13 residues. CDR3 DNA sequence: TGTGCCAGCAGCTTGGGGGGCGTGGAGACCCAGTACTTC. This codes for CASSLGGVETQYF.

The rearrangement joins TRBV10-3 to TRBJ2-5; TRBD1 aligns across 7 bases. The V and J ends lost 5 bases and 1 base, in that order; junction bases with no gene match: 7. There are 15 residues in the CDR3. Germline lookup yields CDR1 ENHRY and CDR2 SYGVKD. CDR3 in amino acids: CAISFRGTAQETQYF. The CDR3 coding sequence is TGTGCCATCAGTTTCAGAGGGACAGCCCAAGAGACCCAGTACTTC.

This chain uses TRBV5-4 with TRBJ1-6; TRBD1 might be the D (6 bases). This CDR3 region has 14 residues. Germline lookup yields CDR1 SGHNT and CDR2 YYREEE (reference sequence). V lost 0 bases to trimming and J lost 7 bases, with 8 bases between them. The CDR3 loop reads CASSLDRANSPLHF. The CDR3 DNA reads TGTGCCAGCAGCTTGGACAGGGCAAATTCACCCCTCCACTTT. Using reference TRBV5-4 and TRBJ1-6 for the parts outside the CDR3, the full variable domain is ETGVTQSPTHLIKTRGQQVTLRCSSQSGHNTVSWYQQALGQGPQFIFQYYREEENGRGNFPPRFSGLQFPNYSSELNVNALELDDSALYLCASSLDRANSPLHFGNGTRLTVT.

This chain uses TRBV7-3 with TRBJ2-5; D call uncertain. V gave up 5 bases and J gave up 2 bases, with 9 bases separating them. Germline V gene lookup returns CDR1 SGHTA and CDR2 FQGTGA. This CDR3 has 13 amino acids. This chain's CDR3 is CASSVLPQETQYF. In nucleotides, the CDR3 is TGTGCCAGCAGCGTCCTCCCGCAAGAGACCCAGTACTTC.

The chain employs TRBV19 and TRBJ1-1, with 7 bases identical to TRBD1. Trimming took 4 bases from V and 5 from J; bases not matched to a gene: 10. Germline assignment: CDR1 LNHDA and CDR2 SQIVND (reference sequence). CDR3 size: 15 residues. CDR3 nucleotide sequence: TGTGCCAGTAGTAGTCCGGGACAGCCTAGGACTGAAGCTTTCTTT. This sequence encodes CASSSPGQPRTEAFF.

The chain combines TRBV5-4 with TRBJ2-2; D uncertain. The germline V and J ends were trimmed by 0 bases and 6 bases, with 9 bases remaining between them. The germline CDR1 and CDR2 sequences are SGHNT and YYREEE (reference sequence). The CDR3 has 14 amino acids. CDR3 nucleotide sequence: TGTGCCAGCAGCTTGGTTGAAGTAGCCGGGGAGCTGTTTTTT. Protein: CASSLVEVAGELFF.

This clone was recorded once. The rearrangement uses TRBV11-2 and TRBJ1-6; TRBD1 aligns across 8 bases. This CDR3 region has 15 residues. The junction had 7 bases not matched to a gene; V was cut back by 5 bases and J by 7 bases. CDR1 and CDR2 (germline): SGHAT, FQNNGV. The CDR3 nucleotides read TGTGCCAGCAGCCTCCGGGACAGGAGCAATTCACCCCTCCACTTT. Amino acid sequence: CASSLRDRSNSPLHF.

J is TRBJ2-4 and V is TRBV3-1 (or the pseudogene TRBV3-2); 7 bases are a match to TRBD1. In germline, CDR1 is LGHDT, CDR2 YNNKEL (reference sequence). The length of the CDR3 is 18 residues. Unmatched junction bases numbered 11, after V lost 1 base and J lost 2 bases. The CDR3 nucleotides read TGTGCCAGCAGCCAAGTAAGCGGCAGGGGGAATACCAAAAACATTCAGTACTTC. It yields the protein CASSQVSGRGNTKNIQYF.

The chain uses TRBV10-2 and TRBJ1-2; 7 positions match TRBD1. V lost 6 bases, J lost 3 bases, and 10 bases stayed unmatched. The germline CDR1 and CDR2 sequences are WSHSY and SAAADI. There are 15 residues in the CDR3. This chain's CDR3 is CASSLGGRGDYGYTF. CDR3 DNA sequence: TGCGCCAGCAGCCTAGGGGGCAGGGGGGACTATGGCTACACCTTC.

The chain joins TRBV6-2 or TRBV6-3 to TRBJ2-7; 9 nucleotides align to TRBD2. This CDR3 contains 14 residues. Germline CDR1 MNHEY, CDR2 SVGEGT. With V trimmed by 5 bases and J by 3 bases, 5 bases remained unmatched. The DNA of the CDR3 is TGTGCCAGCAGTAAAGCGGGGGGCCTCTACGAGCAGTACGTC. Amino acid sequence: CASSKAGGLYEQYV.

This rearrangement joins TRBV27 to TRBJ1-2; 7 bases line up with TRBD1. The germline V gene has CDR1 MNHEY and CDR2 SMNVEV (reference sequence). The CDR3 has 12 amino acids. V lost 6 bases, J lost 7 bases, and 5 bases stayed unmatched. The CDR3 nucleotides are TGTGCCAGCAGGAGGGGGCAGGGTGGCTACACCTTC. It translates to CASRRGQGGYTF.

This rearrangement joins TRBV4-1 to TRBJ1-3, with unresolved D. The CDR3 is made up of 16 amino acids. The germline gives CDR1 MGHRA, CDR2 YSYEKL. The V end lost 0 bases, the J end lost 0 bases, and 9 bases lay between the germline ends. CDR3 DNA sequence: TGCGCCAGCAGCCAAGACCGCCACGGCTCTGGAAACACCATATATTTT. Translation: CASSQDRHGSGNTIYF.

The chain employs TRBV5-1 and TRBJ2-5; possible D gene TRBD1, 5 bases. The V and J ends lost 0 bases and 1 base respectively, with 10 bases between them. The CDR3 sequence is 15 residues long. CDR1 and CDR2 (germline): SGHRS, YFSETQ. CDR3: CASSLEARVQETQYF. CDR3 DNA sequence: TGCGCCAGCAGCTTGGAGGCCAGGGTCCAAGAGACCCAGTACTTC.

This chain uses TRBV5-6 with TRBJ1-2, with D possibly being TRBD1 (6 bases). CDR1 is SGHDT, CDR2 YYEEEE, per germline. The CDR3 contains 14 residues. Between the trimmed V and J ends, which lost 4 bases and 4 bases, there was a span of 14 bases. Written as DNA, the CDR3 is TGTGCCAGCAGCCCACTACAGGGCCTCTATGGCTACACCTTC. As protein: CASSPLQGLYGYTF.

The gene calls are TRBV12-1 and TRBJ2-5; the table's D call, TRBD1, has no DNA check behind it. TRBV12-1 is shown as a pseudogene. The CDR3 consists of 15 residues. In nucleotides, the CDR3 is TGTGCCAGCAGCTTTGGGCCGGTCAGGGTAGAGACCCAGTACTTC. This codes for CASSFGPVRVETQYF.

The chain is built from TRBV7-2 and TRBJ1-1; 8 bases match TRBD1. V trimming: 5 bases; J trimming: 4 bases; junction bases outside the gene matches: 3. The CDR3 is 13 amino acids. CDR1 SGHTA and CDR2 FQGNSA come from the germline V gene. CDR3 region: CASSRDRGTEAFF. CDR3 nucleotide sequence: TGTGCCAGCAGCCGAGACAGGGGCACTGAAGCTTTCTTT.

V usage is TRBV6-6 and J usage is TRBJ1-2; TRBD1 agrees at 7 bases. Germline V gives CDR1 MNHNY, CDR2 SVGAGI (reference sequence). Germline trimming cut 2 bases from V and 7 bases from J; bases unmatched to any gene: 7. The CDR3 has 14 residues. The CDR3 coding sequence is TGTGCCAGCAGTTACGACGACAGGGCGAGTGGCTACACCTTC. Its translation: CASSYDDRASGYTF.

This sequence joins TRBV9 and TRBJ2-1; 10 nucleotides match TRBD2. Germline CDR1 and CDR2: SGDLS and YYNGEE. With 4 bases clipped from V and 9 bases from J, the junction kept 7 bases outside the gene matches. The CDR3 length is 14 residues. The CDR3 nucleotides read TGTGCCAGCAGCATCAGCGGGGGGGATCGTGAGCAGTTCTTC. This gives the protein CASSISGGDREQFF. The full variable domain, with the rest looked up from reference TRBV9 and TRBJ2-1, is DSGVTQTPKHLITATGQRVTLRCSPRSGDLSVYWYQQSLDQGLQFLIQYYNGEERAKGNILERFSAQQFPDLHSELNLSSLELGDSALYFCASSISGGDREQFFGPGTRLTVL.

The chain recombines TRBV2 with TRBJ2-4; 8 bases map to TRBD2. Trimming at V came to 3 bases and at J to 7 bases, leaving 8 bases not matched to a gene. Germline V gives CDR1 SNHLY, CDR2 FYNNEI. The CDR3 consists of 15 residues. This CDR3 is CASSDYGGGRNIQYF. The CDR3 DNA is TGTGCCAGCAGTGACTACGGGGGGGGACGTAACATTCAGTACTTC.